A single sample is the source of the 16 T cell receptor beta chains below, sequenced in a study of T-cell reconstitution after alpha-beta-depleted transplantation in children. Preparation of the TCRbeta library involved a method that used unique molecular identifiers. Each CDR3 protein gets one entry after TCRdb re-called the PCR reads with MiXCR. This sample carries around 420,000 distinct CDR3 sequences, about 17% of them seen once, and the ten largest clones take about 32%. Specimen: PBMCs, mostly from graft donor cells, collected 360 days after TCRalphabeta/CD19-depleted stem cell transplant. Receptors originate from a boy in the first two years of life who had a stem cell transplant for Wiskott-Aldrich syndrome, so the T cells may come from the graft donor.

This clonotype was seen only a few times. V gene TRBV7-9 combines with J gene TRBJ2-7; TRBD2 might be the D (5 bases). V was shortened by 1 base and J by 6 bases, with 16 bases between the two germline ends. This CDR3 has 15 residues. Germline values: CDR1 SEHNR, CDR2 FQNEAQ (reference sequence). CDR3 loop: CASSLEGQVRGEQYF. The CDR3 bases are TGTGCCAGCAGCTTAGAAGGGCAGGTTCGGGGCGAGCAGTACTTC.

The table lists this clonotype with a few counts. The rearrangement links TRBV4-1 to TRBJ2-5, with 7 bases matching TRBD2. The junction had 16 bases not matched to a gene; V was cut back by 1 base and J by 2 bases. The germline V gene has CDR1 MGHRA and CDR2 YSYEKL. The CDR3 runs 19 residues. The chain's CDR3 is CASSQVPPGVAGAQETQYF. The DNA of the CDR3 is TGCGCCAGCAGCCAAGTACCCCCCGGGGTAGCGGGCGCACAAGAGACCCAGTACTTC.

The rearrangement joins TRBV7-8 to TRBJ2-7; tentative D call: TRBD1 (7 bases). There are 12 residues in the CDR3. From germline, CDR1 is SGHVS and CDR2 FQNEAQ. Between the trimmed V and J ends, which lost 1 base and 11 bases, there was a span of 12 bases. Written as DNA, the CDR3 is TGTGCCAGCAGCTTAGTACAGGGGAGGAAGTACTTC. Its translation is CASSLVQGRKYF.

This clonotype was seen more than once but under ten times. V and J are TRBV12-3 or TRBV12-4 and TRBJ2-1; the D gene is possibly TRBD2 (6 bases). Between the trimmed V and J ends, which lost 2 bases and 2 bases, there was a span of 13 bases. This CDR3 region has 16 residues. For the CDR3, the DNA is TGTGCCAGCAGTTTAAAGGTACTAGCAGCCTACAATGAGCAGTTCTTC. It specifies CASSLKVLAAYNEQFF.

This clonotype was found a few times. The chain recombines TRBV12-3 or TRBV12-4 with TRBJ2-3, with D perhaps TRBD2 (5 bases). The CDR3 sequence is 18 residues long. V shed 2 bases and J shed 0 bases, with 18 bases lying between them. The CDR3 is CASSLFPTERFSTDTQYF. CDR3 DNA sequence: TGTGCCAGCAGTTTATTTCCAACGGAGCGGTTTAGCACAGATACGCAGTATTTT.

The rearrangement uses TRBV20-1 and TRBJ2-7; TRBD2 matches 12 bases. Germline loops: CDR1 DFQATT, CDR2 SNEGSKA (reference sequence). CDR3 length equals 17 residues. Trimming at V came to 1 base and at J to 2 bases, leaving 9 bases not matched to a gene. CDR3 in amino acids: CSARAGLAGNSPYEQYF. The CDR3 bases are TGCAGTGCTAGAGCCGGACTAGCGGGGAATTCCCCCTACGAGCAGTACTTC.

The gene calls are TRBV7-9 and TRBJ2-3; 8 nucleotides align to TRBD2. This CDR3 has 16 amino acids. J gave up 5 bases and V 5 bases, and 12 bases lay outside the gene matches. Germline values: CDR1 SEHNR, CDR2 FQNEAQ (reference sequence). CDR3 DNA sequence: TGTGCCAGCAGCGCCCCCGGGGGGGCGAGGGAAGATACGCAGTATTTT. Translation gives CASSAPGGAREDTQYF.

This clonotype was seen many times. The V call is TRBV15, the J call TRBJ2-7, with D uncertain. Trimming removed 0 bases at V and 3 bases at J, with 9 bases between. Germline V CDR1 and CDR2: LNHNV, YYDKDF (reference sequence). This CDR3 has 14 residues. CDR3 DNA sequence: TGTGCCACCAGCAGAGAGCGCAGGAACTACGAGCAGTACTTC. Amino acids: CATSRERRNYEQYF.

In nucleotides, the CDR3 is TGTGCCAGCAGACGCCGGGCGAACACCGGGGAGCTGTTTTTT. It codes for CASRRRANTGELFF. This chain joins TRBV11-3 and TRBJ2-2; no reliable D call. Germline V gene lookup returns CDR1 SGHNT and CDR2 YENEEA. This CDR3 comprises 14 residues. V lost 6 bases and J lost 0, with 8 bases in between. The entire variable domain, with the rest obtained from reference TRBV11-3 and TRBJ2-2, is as follows: EAGVVQSPRYKIIEKKQPVAFWCNPISGHNTLYWYLQNLGQGPELLIRYENEEAVDDSQLPKDRFSAERLKGVDSTLKIQPAELGDSAVYLCASRRRANTGELFFGEGSRLTVL.

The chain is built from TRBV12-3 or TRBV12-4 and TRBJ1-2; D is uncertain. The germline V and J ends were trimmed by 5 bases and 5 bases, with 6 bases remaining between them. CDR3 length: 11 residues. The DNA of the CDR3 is TGTGCCAGCAGTCTGCGTTATGGCTACACCTTC. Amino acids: CASSLRYGYTF.

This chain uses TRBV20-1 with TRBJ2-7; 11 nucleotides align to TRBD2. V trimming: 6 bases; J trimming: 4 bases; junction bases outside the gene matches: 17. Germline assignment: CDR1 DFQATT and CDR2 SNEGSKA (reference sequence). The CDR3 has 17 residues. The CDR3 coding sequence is TGCAGTGCCAGACCCCTACTAGCGGGAGTCTACACGTACGAGCAGTACTTC. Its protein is CSARPLLAGVYTYEQYF.

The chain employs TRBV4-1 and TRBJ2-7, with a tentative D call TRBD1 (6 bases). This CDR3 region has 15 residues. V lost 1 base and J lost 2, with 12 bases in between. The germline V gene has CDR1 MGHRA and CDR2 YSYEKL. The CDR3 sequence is CASSQVTGATYEQYF. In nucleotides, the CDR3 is TGCGCCAGCAGCCAAGTGACAGGTGCCACCTACGAGCAGTACTTC.

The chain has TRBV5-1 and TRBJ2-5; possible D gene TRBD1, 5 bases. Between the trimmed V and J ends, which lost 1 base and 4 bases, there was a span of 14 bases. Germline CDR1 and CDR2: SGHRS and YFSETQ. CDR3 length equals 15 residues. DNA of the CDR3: TGCGCCAGCAGCTTGCCCAGTCAGGGTATAGAGACCCAGTACTTC. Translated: CASSLPSQGIETQYF.

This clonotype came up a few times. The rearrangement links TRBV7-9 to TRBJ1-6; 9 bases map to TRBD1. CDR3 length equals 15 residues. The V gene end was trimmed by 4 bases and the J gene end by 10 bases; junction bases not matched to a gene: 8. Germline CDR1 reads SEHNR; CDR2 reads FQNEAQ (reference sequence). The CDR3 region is CASSSTGGSGSPLHF. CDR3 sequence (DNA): TGTGCCAGCAGCTCCACAGGGGGCTCCGGATCACCCCTCCACTTT.

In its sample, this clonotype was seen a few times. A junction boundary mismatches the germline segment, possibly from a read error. CDR3 region: CASSLAGLAWLF. In nucleotides, the CDR3 is TGTGCCAGCAGCTTAGCCGGACTAGCTTGGCTCTTC. This chain links TRBV7-6 with TRBJ2-1; the match to TRBD2 covers 8 bases. The CDR3 covers 12 residues. Germline CDR1 reads SGHVS; CDR2 reads FNYEAQ. Based on the CDR3 plus reference TRBV7-6 and TRBJ2-1, the full variable domain is GAGVSQSPRYKVTKRGQDVALRCDPISGHVSLYWYRQALGQGPEFLTYFNYEAQQDKSGLPNDRFSAERPEGSISTLTIQRTEQRDSAMYRCASSLAGLAWLFGPGTRLTVL.

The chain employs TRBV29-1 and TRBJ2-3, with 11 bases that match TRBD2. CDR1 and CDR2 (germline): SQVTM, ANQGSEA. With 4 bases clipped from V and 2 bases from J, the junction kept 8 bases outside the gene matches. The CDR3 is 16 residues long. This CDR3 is CSVAPTSGSTTDTQYF. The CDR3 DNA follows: TGCAGCGTTGCTCCAACTAGCGGGAGTACCACAGATACGCAGTATTTT.